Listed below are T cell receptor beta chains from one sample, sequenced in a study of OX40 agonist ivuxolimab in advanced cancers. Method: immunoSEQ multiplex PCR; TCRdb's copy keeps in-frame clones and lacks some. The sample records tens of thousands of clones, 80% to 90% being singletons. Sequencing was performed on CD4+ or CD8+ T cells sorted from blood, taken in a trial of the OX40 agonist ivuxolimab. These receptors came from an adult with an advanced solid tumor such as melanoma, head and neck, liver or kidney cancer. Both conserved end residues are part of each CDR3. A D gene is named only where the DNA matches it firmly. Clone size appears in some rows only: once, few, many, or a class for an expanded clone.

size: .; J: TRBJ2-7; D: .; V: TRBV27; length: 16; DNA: TGTGCCAGCAGTCCCCGAGGGACAAAAAACCCCTACGAGCAGTACTTC; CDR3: CASSPRGTKNPYEQYF
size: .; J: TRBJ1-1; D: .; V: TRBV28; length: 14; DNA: TGTGCCAGCAGTTTGGGATTCCGAGCCGTCGGAGCTTTCTTT; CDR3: CASSLGFRAVGAFF
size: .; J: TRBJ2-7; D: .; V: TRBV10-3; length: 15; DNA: TGTGCCATCATGGAGGAGGGGGCGCCGTCTTACGAGCAGTACTTC; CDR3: CAIMEEGAPSYEQYF
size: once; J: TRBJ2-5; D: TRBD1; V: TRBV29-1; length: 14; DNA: TGCAGCGTTGCCGGGACAGGGGGACAAGAGACCCAGTACTTC; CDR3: CSVAGTGGQETQYF
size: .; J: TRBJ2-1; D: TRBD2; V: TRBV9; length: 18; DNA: TGTGCCAGCAGCGTAAATATAGCGGGAGCGAACATAAAAAATGAGCAGTTCTTC; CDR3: CASSVNIAGANIKNEQFF
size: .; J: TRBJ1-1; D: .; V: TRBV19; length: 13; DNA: TGTGCCAGTAGTACTACGACAAGGACTGAAGCTTTCTTT; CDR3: CASSTTTRTEAFF
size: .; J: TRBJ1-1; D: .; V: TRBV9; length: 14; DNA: TGTGCCAGCAGCGTTTATCAGGCAAACACTGAAGCTTTCTTT; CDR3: CASSVYQANTEAFF
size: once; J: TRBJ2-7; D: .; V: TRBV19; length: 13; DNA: TGTGCCAGTTCGGAAAGTAGCTCCTACGAGCAGTACTTC; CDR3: CASSESSSYEQYF
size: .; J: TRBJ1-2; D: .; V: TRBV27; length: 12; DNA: TGTGCCAGCAGTCCTGACCCCTATGGCTACACCTTC; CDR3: CASSPDPYGYTF
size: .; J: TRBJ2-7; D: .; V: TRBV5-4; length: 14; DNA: TGTGCCAGCAGCTCCTACTCGGCTAGCGTCGAGCAGTACTTC; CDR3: CASSSYSASVEQYF
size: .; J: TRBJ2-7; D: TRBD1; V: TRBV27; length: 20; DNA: TGTGCCAGCAGTCCCCGGGTTTTCTACCACCCCCCGGACAGGGCCAACGAGCAGTACTTC; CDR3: CASSPRVFYHPPDRANEQYF
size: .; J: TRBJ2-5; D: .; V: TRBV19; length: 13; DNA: TGTGCCAGTAGTTCGGCCCACCAAGAGACCCAGTACTTC; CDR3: CASSSAHQETQYF
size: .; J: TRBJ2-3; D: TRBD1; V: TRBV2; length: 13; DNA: TGTGCCAGCAAGGACAGGGCAACAGATACGCAGTATTTT; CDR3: CASKDRATDTQYF
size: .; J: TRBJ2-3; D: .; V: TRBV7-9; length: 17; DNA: TGTGCCAGCAGCCTATCGCGGGGGCGGGCGAGCACAGATACGCAGTATTTT; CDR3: CASSLSRGRASTDTQYF
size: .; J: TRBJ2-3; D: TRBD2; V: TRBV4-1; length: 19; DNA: TGCGCCAGCAGCCAAGATCTTGATAGCGGGAGGGCCTTCAGAGATACGCAGTATTTT; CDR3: CASSQDLDSGRAFRDTQYF
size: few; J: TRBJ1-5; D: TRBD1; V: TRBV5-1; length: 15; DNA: TGCGCCAGCAGCCCAACAGGGGGCGCGGGTCAGCCCCAGCATTTT; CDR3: CASSPTGGAGQPQHF
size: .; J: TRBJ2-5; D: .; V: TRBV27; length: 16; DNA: TGTGCCAGCAGTCGAATCACGCGGGGAACCCAAGAGGCCCAGTACTTC; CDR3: CASSRITRGTQEAQYF
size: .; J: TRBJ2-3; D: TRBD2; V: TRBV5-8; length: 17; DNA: TGTGCCAGCAGCTCCGGACTAGCGGGAGGGATCATAGATACGCAGTATTTT; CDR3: CASSSGLAGGIIDTQYF
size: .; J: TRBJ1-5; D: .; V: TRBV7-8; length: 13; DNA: TGCGGAGTTGGGGGCTCTGGCAATCAGCCCCAGCATTTT; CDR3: CGVGGSGNQPQHF
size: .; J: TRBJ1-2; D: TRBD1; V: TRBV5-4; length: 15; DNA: TGTGCCAGCAGCTTGCCGACAGGGGTCGACTATGGCTACACCTTC; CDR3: CASSLPTGVDYGYTF
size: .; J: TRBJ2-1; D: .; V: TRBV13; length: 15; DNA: TGTGCCAGCAGCTTAGGACTAGCTACTTACAATGAGCAGTTCTTC; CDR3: CASSLGLATYNEQFF
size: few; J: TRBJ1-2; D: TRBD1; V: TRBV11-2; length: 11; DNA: TGTGCCAGCAGACAGGGGCGACGCTACACCTTC; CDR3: CASRQGRRYTF
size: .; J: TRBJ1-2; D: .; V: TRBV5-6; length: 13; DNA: TGTGCCAGCAGTCCGACCCCACCTTATGGCTACACCTTC; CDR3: CASSPTPPYGYTF
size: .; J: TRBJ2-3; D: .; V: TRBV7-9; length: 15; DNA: TGTGCCAGCAGCTTAGGCCACTATGACACAGATACGCAGTATTTT; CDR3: CASSLGHYDTDTQYF
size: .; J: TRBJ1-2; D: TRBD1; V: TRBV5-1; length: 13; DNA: TGCGCCAGCAGCCTAGGACAGGGAGAGGGCTACACCTTC; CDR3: CASSLGQGEGYTF
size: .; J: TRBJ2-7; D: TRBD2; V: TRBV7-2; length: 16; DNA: TGTGCCAGCAGCCCAGGGCGACGGGAGGCAACCTACGAGCAGTACTTC; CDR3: CASSPGRREATYEQYF